This passage covers 9 T cell receptor beta chains from one sample sequenced in a study of blood T cell repertoires in COVID-19. Using immunoSEQ multiplex PCR, the repertoire was profiled, and TCRdb retains in-frame clones only, with some absent. The sample lists around 300,000 clones, 90% occurring once. Sequences were obtained from PBMCs or T cells enriched from blood (not recorded which). The receptors come from a woman between 18 and 30 years old with acute COVID-19.

This rearrangement joins TRBV28 to TRBJ2-2; 10 bases are a match to TRBD2. Germline V gene lookup returns CDR1 MDHEN and CDR2 SYDVKM. V was clipped by 3 bases and J by 5 bases; unmatched bases: 9. This CDR3 spans 17 amino acids. This CDR3 is CASSLSQREGRTGELFF. The DNA of the CDR3 is TGTGCCAGCAGTTTGTCCCAGCGGGAGGGCCGGACCGGGGAGCTGTTTTTT.

The rearrangement joins TRBV6-4 to TRBJ2-1; 8 bases line up with TRBD2. J gave up 6 bases and V 0 bases, and 4 bases lay outside the gene matches. The CDR3 has 15 amino acids. Germline-derived CDR1 and CDR2 are MRHNA and SNTAGT. As DNA, the CDR3 is TGTGCCAGCAGTGACTCATTAAGCGGGGGCAATGAGCAGTTCTTC. This encodes CASSDSLSGGNEQFF.

This chain links TRBV9 with TRBJ2-1; 10 bases fit TRBD2. Germline-derived CDR1 and CDR2 are SGDLS and YYNGEE. CDR3 length: 16 amino acids. The V segment lost 4 bases and the J segment 8 bases; nucleotides outside the gene matches: 12. CDR3 bases: TGTGCCAGCAGCAAATCGTTGGTAGCGGGAGGCGATGAGCAGTTCTTC. This sequence encodes CASSKSLVAGGDEQFF.

This clone was observed a handful of times. This chain joins TRBV5-8 and TRBJ1-4; 7 bases match TRBD1. This CDR3 spans 14 amino acids. J was trimmed by 7 bases and V by 0 bases; bases with no gene match: 3. CDR1 is SGHTS, CDR2 YDEGEE, per germline. The CDR3 protein is CASSLGQGSEKLFF. The CDR3, as DNA: TGTGCCAGCAGCTTGGGACAGGGTAGTGAAAAACTGTTTTTT. Full variable domain (remainder filled in from reference TRBV5-8 and TRBJ1-4): EAGVTQSPTHLIKTRGQQATLRCSPISGHTSVYWYQQALGLGLQFLLWYDEGEERNRGNFPPRFSGRQFPNYSSELNVNALELEDSALYLCASSLGQGSEKLFFGSGTQLSVL.

This chain joins TRBV7-6 and TRBJ2-3, with 8 bases aligning to TRBD1. The CDR3 is made up of 15 amino acids. Germline CDR1 is SGHVS and CDR2 is FNYEAQ. Trimming at V came to 4 bases and at J to 4 bases, leaving 7 bases not matched to a gene. This chain's CDR3 is CASSSRQGAADTQYF. The CDR3 DNA reads TGTGCCAGCAGCTCCCGGCAGGGGGCTGCAGATACGCAGTATTTT.

This clone occurred once. The V and J genes are TRBV27 and TRBJ2-3; 11 bases are shared with TRBD2. The CDR3 spans 14 residues. The V segment lost 5 bases and the J segment 5 bases; nucleotides outside the gene matches: 3. In germline, CDR1 is MNHEY, CDR2 SMNVEV (reference sequence). The chain's CDR3 is CASSLLAGGDTQYF. The CDR3 DNA is TGTGCCAGCAGTCTCCTAGCGGGAGGAGATACGCAGTATTTT.

The chain joins TRBV19 to TRBJ2-1, with TRBD2 matching 7 bases. The CDR3 runs 16 residues. J lost 9 bases, V lost 2 bases, and 13 bases had no gene match. CDR1 is LNHDA, CDR2 SQIVND, per germline (reference sequence). DNA of the CDR3: TGTGCCAGTAGTATATCCCTCCGGCGGGAGAGGGGTGAGCAGTTCTTC. It yields the protein CASSISLRRERGEQFF.

This chain connects TRBV25-1 to TRBJ1-3; no clear D gene. Germline V gene sequence: CDR1 MGHDK, CDR2 SYGVNS. Trimming stripped 3 bases from V and 4 bases from J, with 10 bases between. The CDR3 length is 14 residues. CDR3 sequence: CASSDFGSGNTIYF. The CDR3 DNA is TGTGCCAGCAGTGATTTCGGTAGCGGAAACACCATATATTTT.

The rearrangement joins TRBV6-5 to TRBJ2-1, with 7 bases fitting TRBD2. Germline CDR1 is MNHEY and CDR2 is SVGAGI. After removal of 2 bases from V and 8 bases from J, the junction contained 6 bases not matched to a gene. The CDR3 runs to 14 residues. The DNA for the CDR3 is TGTGCCAGCAGTTACGAGGGCGGGAGCCATGAGCAGTTCTTC. Amino acids: CASSYEGGSHEQFF.